The 31 T cell receptor beta chains in this list originate from one sample, sequenced in a study of T cells in Graves' hyperthyroidism and ophthalmopathy. Amplified regions were TCR beta CDR3 sequences from RNA transcripts. During a first-round RT-PCR of the TCR CDR3, the HTBI primer set was used. TCRdb re-analysed the multiplex PCR reads in MiXCR, keeping a single row per CDR3 protein. This table has under 550,000 distinct CDR3 sequences, just under 20% appearing once. The sample consisted of blood. These receptor sequences come from a man aged 40-50 years with Graves' ophthalmopathy.

This clonotype was recorded many times. The chain carries TRBV6-1 and TRBJ2-1; the D call may be TRBD1 or TRBD2 (5 bases each). V was pared by 6 bases and J by 3 bases, with 15 bases between. The CDR3 has 15 residues. Germline CDR1 and CDR2: MNHNS and SASEGT. The CDR3 DNA is TGTGCCAGCAGCTTTCTGGGGGAAGGCTACAATGAGCAGTTCTTC. Translation gives CASSFLGEGYNEQFF.

Many counts were recorded for this clonotype. V usage is TRBV7-9 and J usage is TRBJ2-7; 7 bases line up with TRBD2. V lost 5 bases, J lost 0 bases, and 7 bases stayed unmatched. Germline V CDR1 and CDR2: SEHNR, FQNEAQ (reference sequence). There are 15 residues in the CDR3. CDR3 sequence: CASSPGTGGSYEQYF. The CDR3 bases are TGTGCCAGCAGCCCCGGGACGGGAGGCTCCTACGAGCAGTACTTC. Supplemented by reference TRBV7-9 and TRBJ2-7, the full variable domain reads DTGVSQNPRHKITKRGQNVTFRCDPISEHNRLYWYRQTLGQGPEFLTYFQNEAQLEKSRLLSDRFSAERPKGSFSTLEIQRTEQGDSAMYLCASSPGTGGSYEQYFGPGTRLTVT.

With regard to this clonotype: A much larger clone lies a single base off, so this may be a read error. The chain carries TRBV28 and TRBJ1-5, with a possible D match to TRBD1 (5 bases). The CDR3 length is 18 residues. Per germline, CDR1 MDHEN and CDR2 SYDVKM. The V end was cut by 2 bases, the J end by 0 bases, with 17 bases between. CDR3 sequence: CASSLEARTWGSNQPQHF. CDR3 DNA sequence: TGTGCCAGCAGTTTAGAGGCGAGGACATGGGGTAGCAATCAGCCCCAGCATTTT.

In this sample, this clonotype turned up many times. J is TRBJ1-2 and V is TRBV30; 9 nucleotides match TRBD1. The CDR3 contains 15 residues. From germline, CDR1 is GTSNPN and CDR2 SVGIG (reference sequence). After removal of 5 bases from V and 6 bases from J, the junction contained 13 bases not matched to a gene. In DNA form, the CDR3 reads TGTGCCTGGCTGGCCTGGACAGGGGCTAGGGATGGCTACACCTTC. It yields the protein CAWLAWTGARDGYTF.

At least ten counts were recorded for this clonotype. The rearrangement uses TRBV28 and TRBJ1-5; 9 positions agree with TRBD1. Germline-derived CDR1 and CDR2 are MDHEN and SYDVKM. The V and J ends lost 5 bases and 5 bases, in that order; junction bases with no gene match: 4. The CDR3 is 14 residues long. The DNA of the CDR3 is TGTGCCAGCAGTCCCCGGGACAGGGATCAGCCCCAGCATTTT. This codes for CASSPRDRDQPQHF. The full variable domain, completed using reference TRBV28 and TRBJ1-5, is DVKVTQSSRYLVKRTGEKVFLECVQDMDHENMFWYRQDPGLGLRLIYFSYDVKMKEKGDIPEGYSVSREKKERFSLILESASTNQTSMYLCASSPRDRDQPQHFGDGTRLSIL.

The chain joins TRBV7-3 to TRBJ2-4, with 13 bases fitting TRBD2. V lost 5 bases, J lost 3 bases, and 10 bases stayed unmatched. Germline values: CDR1 SGHTA, CDR2 FQGTGA. This CDR3 has 18 amino acids. CDR3 region: CASSPETSGRIVKNIQYF. The CDR3, as DNA: TGTGCCAGCAGCCCCGAGACTAGCGGGAGGATCGTCAAAAACATTCAGTACTTC.

This clonotype showed up just once. The CDR3 bases are TGTGCCAGCAGCGGGGGCGGGAGACACTACAATGAGCAGTTCTTC. Residues: CASSGGGRHYNEQFF. The rearrangement links TRBV7-2 to TRBJ2-1, with D tentatively TRBD2 (7 bases). Trimming removed 5 bases at V and 3 bases at J, with 14 bases between. Germline assignment: CDR1 SGHTA and CDR2 FQGNSA. The CDR3 runs to 15 residues.

This clonotype has just a few counts. The rearrangement links TRBV7-9 to TRBJ2-3; TRBD2 agrees at 7 bases. The V and J ends lost 3 bases and 6 bases, in that order; junction bases with no gene match: 6. Germline CDR1 SEHNR, CDR2 FQNEAQ (reference sequence). CDR3 length: 14 residues. CDR3 region: CASSFGGGDDTQYF. The CDR3 DNA reads TGTGCCAGCAGCTTTGGTGGGGGGGACGATACGCAGTATTTT. Combining the CDR3 with reference TRBV7-9 and TRBJ2-3 gives the whole variable domain DTGVSQNPRHKITKRGQNVTFRCDPISEHNRLYWYRQTLGQGPEFLTYFQNEAQLEKSRLLSDRFSAERPKGSFSTLEIQRTEQGDSAMYLCASSFGGGDDTQYFGPGTRLTVL.

This clonotype is a singleton in its sample. The chain recombines TRBV9 with TRBJ2-1; TRBD1 agrees at 7 bases. CDR1 is SGDLS and CDR2 is YYNGEE in the germline V gene. This CDR3 is built from 15 residues. V lost 3 bases to trimming and J lost 8 bases; unmatched junction nucleotides: 11. The CDR3 protein is CASSATKTGYDEQFF. The CDR3 nucleotides read TGTGCCAGCAGCGCAACCAAGACAGGGTACGATGAGCAGTTCTTC.

The sample holds many counts of this clonotype. The genes are TRBV4-2 and TRBJ2-3; 7 bases fit TRBD1. This CDR3 is built from 15 residues. The V gene's germline CDR1 is LGHNA and CDR2 YNFKEQ. J was trimmed by 0 bases and V by 4 bases; bases with no gene match: 4. CDR3 amino acids: CASSLGTVSTDTQYF. In DNA form, the CDR3 reads TGTGCCAGCAGCCTAGGGACAGTGAGCACAGATACGCAGTATTTT.

In its sample, this clonotype was seen a few times. This chain joins TRBV12-3 or TRBV12-4 and TRBJ2-5, with D unresolved. V lost 1 base and J lost 4, with 7 bases in between. The CDR3 has 13 amino acids. CDR3: CASSLGVRETQYF. CDR3 DNA: TGTGCCAGCAGTTTAGGCGTCCGAGAGACCCAGTACTTC.

This sequence joins TRBV5-1 and TRBJ1-4; the D gene is possibly TRBD1 (5 bases). From germline, CDR1 is SGHRS and CDR2 YFSETQ. The CDR3 covers 13 residues. Trimming left V 4 bases short and J 7 bases short, with 11 bases between. For the CDR3, the DNA is TGCGCCAGCAGCCAGGGAGGGGTTGAAAAACTGTTTTTT. The encoded protein is CASSQGGVEKLFF.

This clonotype appeared a few times. This sequence joins TRBV6-1 and TRBJ1-1, with D uncertain. Germline CDR1 MNHNS, CDR2 SASEGT. The length of the CDR3 is 15 residues. Trimming stripped 7 bases from V and 0 bases from J, with 15 bases between. The DNA of the CDR3 is TGTGCCAGCACCTTTTGGGCAGCTGTGAACACTGAAGCTTTCTTT. Protein: CASTFWAAVNTEAFF.

In its sample, this clonotype was seen a few times. The J gene is TRBJ2-3, the V gene TRBV27; D is uncertain. The CDR3 runs to 13 residues. CDR1 is MNHEY and CDR2 is SMNVEV in the germline V gene (reference sequence). Trimming shortened V by 4 bases and J by 5 bases, and 10 bases separated the two germline ends. This chain's CDR3 is CASSSPTVDTQYF. The CDR3, as DNA: TGTGCCAGCAGTTCCCCCACAGTAGATACGCAGTATTTT.

This clonotype was counted only a few times. The gene calls are TRBV13 and TRBJ2-3; 9 bases map to TRBD2. The germline V gene encodes CDR1 PRHDT and CDR2 FYEKMQ (reference sequence). The V gene end was trimmed by 5 bases and the J gene end by 5 bases; junction bases not matched to a gene: 14. This CDR3 contains 17 residues. The CDR3 reads CASSPGLGGRGRDTQYF. CDR3 in DNA: TGTGCCAGCAGCCCGGGTCTTGGCGGGAGGGGGAGAGATACGCAGTATTTT. Together with reference TRBV13 and TRBJ2-3, the CDR3 gives the full variable domain: AAGVIQSPRHLIKEKRETATLKCYPIPRHDTVYWYQQGPGQDPQFLISFYEKMQSDKGSIPDRFSAQQFSDYHSELNMSSLELGDSALYFCASSPGLGGRGRDTQYFGPGTRLTVL.

There are many counts of this clonotype. The chain has TRBV28 and TRBJ1-1; D ambiguous. The CDR3 covers 14 residues. CDR1 MDHEN and CDR2 SYDVKM come from the germline V gene. V was clipped by 7 bases and J by 0 bases, with 12 bases between them. This CDR3 reads CASTISWVNTEAFF. The CDR3 DNA is TGTGCCAGCACTATAAGCTGGGTGAACACTGAAGCTTTCTTT.

This clonotype was seen only a few times. V and J are TRBV15 and TRBJ2-6; possibly TRBD1 for D (6 bases). V was trimmed by 2 bases and J by 2 bases, leaving 7 bases between them. Germline loops: CDR1 LNHNV, CDR2 YYDKDF (reference sequence). This CDR3 has 15 amino acids. The CDR3 protein is CATSRQGPGANVLTF. The CDR3 DNA is TGTGCCACCAGCAGACAGGGGCCTGGGGCCAACGTCCTGACTTTC.

As concerns this clonotype: Just one base apart from a much larger clone, this may be a read error. This chain uses TRBV12-3 or TRBV12-4 with TRBJ2-1; D may be TRBD2 (7 bases). The V gene lost 6 bases and the J gene lost 6 bases, with 18 bases spanning the gap. The CDR3 is 15 amino acids. The CDR3 bases are TGTGCCAGCAGAAAACGGGGGGCAGGAGGCAATGAGCAGTTCTTC. Protein product: CASRKRGAGGNEQFF.

Note on this clonotype: This may stem from a read error, because a much larger clone lies one nucleotide away. The CDR3 carries no conserved terminal phenylalanine or tryptophan, so it likely arises from a read error. CDR3 DNA sequence: TGCGCCAGCAGCTTGGCTTCGGGGCCGAACACTGAAGCTTTCTCT. Protein: CASSLASGPNTEAFS. The chain is built from TRBV5-1 and TRBJ1-1; weak D call: TRBD1 (5 bases). Germline CDR1 and CDR2: SGHRS and YFSETQ. The CDR3 is made up of 15 amino acids. The germline V and J ends were trimmed by 0 bases and 1 base, with 10 bases remaining between them.

This chain connects TRBV7-3 to TRBJ2-5; TRBD2 matches 8 bases. Per the germline V gene, CDR1 is SGHTA and CDR2 is FQGTGA. V was clipped by 1 base and J by 3 bases; unmatched bases: 7. The CDR3 length is 16 residues. The CDR3 is CASSLSGSGGKETQYF. The CDR3 DNA reads TGTGCCAGCAGCTTAAGTGGGAGCGGGGGAAAAGAGACCCAGTACTTC.

This clonotype has more than one count but fewer than ten. The V call is TRBV11-3, the J call TRBJ1-1, with D possibly matching TRBD1 (5 bases). Germline CDR1 reads SGHNT; CDR2 reads YENEEA. The CDR3 runs 17 residues. V shed 6 bases and J shed 0 bases, with 20 bases lying between them. This CDR3 is CASSLTTAIDMNTEAFF. In nucleotides, the CDR3 is TGTGCCAGCAGTCTAACGACAGCCATAGACATGAACACTGAAGCTTTCTTT.

There are a few counts of this clonotype. The V gene is TRBV12-3 or TRBV12-4, the J gene TRBJ2-6; D might be TRBD1 (6 bases). Between the trimmed V and J ends, which lost 6 bases and 0 bases, there was a span of 12 bases. This CDR3 is built from 16 residues. The CDR3 here is CASRRPTGSGANVLTF. The CDR3 nucleotides are TGTGCCAGCAGACGCCCGACAGGCTCTGGGGCCAACGTCCTGACTTTC.

There are many counts of this clonotype. The J gene is TRBJ1-1, the V gene TRBV20-1, with unresolved D. V was shortened by 1 base and J by 4 bases, with 10 bases between the two germline ends. The CDR3 sequence is 13 residues long. Germline V gene data show CDR1 as DFQATT and CDR2 as SNEGSKA (reference sequence). CDR3 nucleotides: TGCAGTGCTAGAGTCCCGGCGGGCACTGAAGCTTTCTTT. It specifies CSARVPAGTEAFF.

This clonotype was seen at least ten times. This rearrangement joins TRBV12-3 or TRBV12-4 to TRBJ1-5; 7 bases are a match to TRBD1. The CDR3 is 14 residues long. J lost 2 bases, V lost 6 bases, and 4 bases had no gene match. CDR3 loop: CASRAGTGNQPQHF. CDR3 coding DNA: TGTGCCAGCAGGGCCGGGACAGGCAATCAGCCCCAGCATTTT.

The V and J genes are TRBV6-1 and TRBJ2-4; D remains unclear. Germline lookup yields CDR1 MNHNS and CDR2 SASEGT. Trimming shortened V by 6 bases and J by 0 bases, and 12 bases separated the two germline ends. CDR3 length equals 15 residues. In nucleotides, the CDR3 is TGTGCCAGCAGATCGGACGCCTTAGCCAAAAACATTCAGTACTTC. It specifies CASRSDALAKNIQYF.

This chain joins TRBV7-3 and TRBJ2-1; D not resolved. V was shortened by 4 bases and J by 8 bases, with 9 bases between the two germline ends. CDR3 size: 12 residues. Germline lookup yields CDR1 SGHTA and CDR2 FQGTGA. The CDR3 region has the DNA TGTGCCAGCAGCTCGAATGCGGATGAGCAGTTCTTC. This gives the protein CASSSNADEQFF.

The chain recombines TRBV29-1 with TRBJ2-1; D remains ambiguous. The CDR3 extends over 15 amino acids. V was pared by 6 bases and J by 0 bases, with 15 bases between. In germline, CDR1 is SQVTM, CDR2 ANQGSEA. CDR3 in DNA: TGCAGCGTGGGCGGACGCGGTACCTCCTACAATGAGCAGTTCTTC. As protein: CSVGGRGTSYNEQFF.

This chain links TRBV20-1 with TRBJ1-2; the D gene is possibly TRBD1 (6 bases). The ends were cut back, 0 bases at V and 7 bases at J, with 15 bases in the middle. There are 14 residues in the CDR3. CDR1 is DFQATT and CDR2 is SNEGSKA in the germline V gene (reference sequence). CDR3 residues: CSAREAGAAGGYTF. The CDR3 nucleotides read TGCAGTGCTAGAGAGGCAGGGGCCGCGGGTGGCTACACCTTC.

The chain employs TRBV15 and TRBJ1-4; 8 bases fit TRBD1. With V trimmed by 5 bases and J by 8 bases, 10 bases remained unmatched. Germline loops: CDR1 LNHNV, CDR2 YYDKDF (reference sequence). CDR3 size: 15 residues. CDR3 region: CATSARTGSREKLFF. The CDR3 nucleotides read TGTGCCACCAGCGCCCGGACAGGGAGTCGGGAAAAACTGTTTTTT. Based on the CDR3 plus reference TRBV15 and TRBJ1-4, the full variable domain is DAMVIQNPRYQVTQFGKPVTLSCSQTLNHNVMYWYQQKSSQAPKLLFHYYDKDFNNEADTPDNFQSRRPNTSFCFLDIRSPGLGDTAMYLCATSARTGSREKLFFGSGTQLSVL.

This clonotype was recorded many times. V usage is TRBV7-8 and J usage is TRBJ1-4; D not resolved. CDR1 is SGHVS and CDR2 is FQNEAQ in the germline V gene. CDR3 length: 14 amino acids. V lost 2 bases, J lost 8 bases, and 12 bases lay in between. CDR3 DNA: TGTGCCAGCAGCTTAAACGGAGATGGGGAAAAACTGTTTTTT. It specifies CASSLNGDGEKLFF.

This clonotype was recorded at least ten times. This chain uses TRBV28 with TRBJ2-7; 8 bases line up with TRBD2. Germline lookup yields CDR1 MDHEN and CDR2 SYDVKM. The CDR3 is made up of 14 amino acids. Germline trimming cut 2 bases from V and 2 bases from J; bases unmatched to any gene: 2. The CDR3 DNA is TGTGCCAGCAGTTTAACTAGCGGTACCTACGAGCAGTACTTC. Amino acid sequence: CASSLTSGTYEQYF.